Listed below are T cell receptor beta chains from one sample, sequenced in a study of cytomegalovirus exposure and HLA in healthy donors. Produced via immunoSEQ multiplex PCR; TCRdb's table is partial and in-frame only. This table lists some 120,000 clones. The sample consisted of PBMCs. The receptors were sampled from a man aged 25-45 years in good health and CMV-seronegative. Both conserved end residues are part of each CDR3. Each record gives: D gene, V gene, J gene, CDR3 protein, CDR3 DNA. A D gene is named only where the DNA matches it firmly.

TRBD1,TRBV7-2,TRBJ2-7,CASSVSYTGTGIEQYF,TGTGCCAGCAGCGTATCATATACCGGGACAGGAATCGAGCAGTACTTC
.,TRBV5-1,TRBJ2-7,CASSLGGDEQYF,TGCGCCAGCAGCTTGGGCGGGGACGAGCAGTACTTC
TRBD2,TRBV2,TRBJ2-2,CASSTTSGGAETGELFF,TGTGCCAGCAGTACGACTAGCGGGGGGGCGGAGACCGGGGAGCTGTTTTTT
.,TRBV18,TRBJ2-7,CASSPLITWGPYEQYF,TGTGCCAGCTCACCACTAATCACGTGGGGGCCCTACGAGCAGTACTTC
.,TRBV10-3,TRBJ2-3,CAISAGTLTDTQYF,TGTGCCATCAGCGCAGGGACTCTCACAGATACGCAGTATTTT
TRBD2,TRBV12-5,TRBJ2-5,CASGPPGGETQYF,TGTGCTAGTGGTCCCCCCGGGGGGGAGACCCAGTACTTC
.,TRBV25-1,TRBJ1-6,CASSVSGTYNSPLHF,TGTGCCAGCAGTGTCTCAGGGACCTATAATTCACCCCTCCACTTT
TRBD2,TRBV5-4,TRBJ2-3,CASSLAGLAPTDTQYF,TGTGCCAGCAGCCTCGCGGGACTAGCTCCCACAGATACGCAGTATTTT
TRBD2,TRBV11-2,TRBJ2-1,CASSPTGGLNEQFF,TGTGCCAGCAGCCCTACGGGGGGGCTGAATGAGCAGTTCTTC
TRBD2,TRBV7-2,TRBJ2-7,CASSLVAGAIYEQYF,TGTGCCAGCAGCTTAGTAGCGGGGGCTATCTACGAGCAGTACTTC
.,TRBV5-4,TRBJ1-2,CASSLAGGFYGYTF,TGTGCCAGCAGCTTGGCCGGGGGATTCTATGGCTACACCTTC
.,TRBV7-9,TRBJ1-1,CASSFSAGDPNTEAFF,TGTGCCAGCAGCTTTTCGGCAGGGGACCCGAACACTGAAGCTTTCTTT
TRBD2,TRBV18,TRBJ2-5,CASSPWATSGKEETQYF,TGTGCCAGCTCACCCTGGGCGACTAGCGGTAAGGAAGAGACCCAGTACTTC
TRBD1,TRBV7-8,TRBJ1-4,CASSVRQGGGERLFF,TGTGCCAGCAGCGTTCGACAGGGCGGTGGGGAAAGACTGTTTTTT
.,TRBV7-9,TRBJ1-5,CASSEGGYSNQPQHF,TGTGCCAGCAGCGAGGGGGGGTATAGCAATCAGCCCCAGCATTTT
.,TRBV7-9,TRBJ2-3,CASSLVEHTDTQYF,TGTGCCAGCAGCTTAGTGGAGCACACAGATACGCAGTATTTT